This TCR beta chain was identified during a study of T cell changes during pregnancy in multiple sclerosis. In its sample, this clone was seen once. The ends were cut back, 3 bases at V and 4 bases at J, with 13 bases in the middle. CDR1 is MNHEY, CDR2 SMNVEV, per germline (reference sequence). The CDR3 runs 14 residues. Repertoires were generated with immunoSEQ multiplex PCR, while TCRdb's copy carries only in-frame clones and drops some. The table includes some 37,000 clones, approximately 91% detected once. The chain couples TRBV27 to TRBJ2-7; perhaps TRBD2 as D (6 bases). Material: CD8+ T cells from peripheral blood mononuclear cells, obtained after pregnancy. The TCR sequence derives from a female donor with multiple sclerosis, enrolled in a pregnancy study. The DNA for the CDR3 is TGTGCCAGCAGTTTCTTTGCGGGACGTTACGAGCAGTACTTC. Translating it yields CASSFFAGRYEQYF.